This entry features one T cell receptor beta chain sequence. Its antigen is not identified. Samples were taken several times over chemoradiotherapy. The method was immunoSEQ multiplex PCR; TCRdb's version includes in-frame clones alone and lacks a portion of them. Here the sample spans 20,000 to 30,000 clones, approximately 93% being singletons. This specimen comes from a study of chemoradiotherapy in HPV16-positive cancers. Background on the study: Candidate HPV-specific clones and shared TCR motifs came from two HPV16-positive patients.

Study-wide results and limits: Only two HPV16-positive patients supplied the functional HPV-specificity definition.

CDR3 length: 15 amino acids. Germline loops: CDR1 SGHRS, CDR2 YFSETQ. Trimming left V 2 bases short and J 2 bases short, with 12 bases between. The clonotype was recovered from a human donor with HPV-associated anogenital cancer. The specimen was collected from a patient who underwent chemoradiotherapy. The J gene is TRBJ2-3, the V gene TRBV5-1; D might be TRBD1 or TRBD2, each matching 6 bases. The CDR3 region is CASSFRGRLTDTQYF. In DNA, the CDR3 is TGCGCCAGCAGCTTCCGGGGGCGCCTCACAGATACGCAGTATTTT.